Following are 20 T cell receptor beta chains from one sample sequenced in a study of PD-L1 blockade in urothelial cancer. Assay: immunoSEQ multiplex PCR; the TCRdb copy retains only in-frame clones and omits some. This table holds about 43,000 clones, roughly 91% found once. This specimen was PBMCs, taken around atezolizumab (anti-PD-L1) treatment. These receptor sequences come from a woman aged 55-69 years with urothelial cancer.

The chain carries TRBV6-1 and TRBJ1-2; 8 nucleotides match TRBD1. V shed 3 bases, J shed 5 bases, and the junction held 11 bases outside the gene matches. CDR3 size: 16 residues. The germline V gene has CDR1 MNHNS and CDR2 SASEGT. This chain's CDR3 is CASSDRTGHRGYGYTF. The CDR3 DNA follows: TGTGCCAGCAGTGACCGGACAGGCCACAGGGGGTATGGCTACACCTTC.

This sequence joins TRBV5-1 and TRBJ1-2, with D possibly TRBD1 on 5 matching bases. V dropped 4 bases and J dropped 4 bases, with 11 bases sitting between them. Germline V lookup: CDR1 SGHRS, CDR2 YFSETQ. The CDR3 consists of 13 residues. In nucleotides, the CDR3 is TGCGCCAGCAGCCAGGGCCAACCCTATGGCTACACCTTC. Its translation is CASSQGQPYGYTF.

This clone was counted a single time. The chain couples TRBV7-9 to TRBJ2-7; 11 nucleotides agree with TRBD2. The CDR3 sequence is 15 residues long. Germline loops: CDR1 SEHNR, CDR2 FQNEAQ (reference sequence). Trimming removed 0 bases from V and 4 bases from J; junction bases left unmatched: 2. The chain's CDR3 is CASSLAASGRYEQYF. The CDR3, as DNA: TGTGCCAGCAGCTTAGCGGCTAGCGGGAGGTACGAGCAGTACTTC.

The chain has TRBV9 and TRBJ2-1, with D unresolved. This CDR3 comprises 11 residues. CDR1 is SGDLS, CDR2 YYNGEE, per germline. V was clipped by 4 bases and J by 4 bases, with 3 bases between them. Here the CDR3 DNA reads TGTGCCAGCAGCCTTTACAATGAGCAGTTCTTC. Translating gives CASSLYNEQFF.

V usage is TRBV28 and J usage is TRBJ1-2; TRBD1 is a possible D gene (5 bases). There are 13 residues in the CDR3. Per germline, CDR1 MDHEN and CDR2 SYDVKM. Trimming took 2 bases from V and 3 from J, leaving 7 bases between them. The CDR3 sequence: CASSLARDYGYTF. CDR3 coding DNA: TGTGCCAGCAGTTTAGCCAGGGACTATGGCTACACCTTC.

The CDR3 protein is CASSFPTFSGRYNEQFF. DNA of the CDR3: TGTGCCAGCAGCTTCCCCACATTTAGCGGGCGCTACAATGAGCAGTTCTTC. The chain has TRBV7-2 and TRBJ2-1; 7 bases are shared with TRBD2. CDR1 and CDR2 from the germline V gene are SGHTA and FQGNSA. The CDR3 consists of 17 residues. V gave up 3 bases and J gave up 3 bases; unmatched junction bases: 11.

V gene TRBV15 combines with J gene TRBJ2-1; 10 bases are a match to TRBD2. V trimming: 3 bases; J trimming: 7 bases; junction bases outside the gene matches: 9. CDR1 is LNHNV, CDR2 YYDKDF, per germline (reference sequence). The CDR3 has 16 amino acids. This CDR3 is CATSSAIAGGRNEQFF. In DNA, the CDR3 is TGTGCCACCAGCAGTGCAATAGCGGGGGGTAGGAATGAGCAGTTCTTC.

The genes are TRBV19 and TRBJ1-6; D is undetermined. This CDR3 contains 14 residues. Germline assignment: CDR1 LNHDA and CDR2 SQIVND (reference sequence). Trimming removed 3 bases at V and 7 bases at J, with 10 bases between. In DNA form, the CDR3 reads TGTGCCAGTAGTATGGCAATTTCAAATTCACCCCTCCACTTT. Amino acids: CASSMAISNSPLHF.

J is TRBJ1-2 and V is TRBV7-9; TRBD1 might be the D (5 bases). Trimming cost V 2 bases and J 0 bases, with 10 bases left between them. Germline V gene data show CDR1 as SEHNR and CDR2 as FQNEAQ (reference sequence). The CDR3 has 15 amino acids. CDR3 coding DNA: TGTGCCAGCAGCTTAATGTCAGGGACTAACTATGGCTACACCTTC. It yields the protein CASSLMSGTNYGYTF.

The chain has TRBV7-8 and TRBJ2-3, with 10 bases identical to TRBD2. The CDR3 has 13 residues. The V gene end was trimmed by 7 bases and the J gene end by 5 bases; junction bases not matched to a gene: 3. In germline, CDR1 is SGHVS, CDR2 FQNEAQ. CDR3 loop: CASNPSGGDTQYF. DNA for the CDR3: TGTGCCAGCAACCCTAGCGGGGGAGATACGCAGTATTTT.

This clone has a handful of counts. CDR3 nucleotides: TGTGCCAGTAGTATTCCGGCGGGGATAAATTCACCCCTCCACTTT. It encodes CASSIPAGINSPLHF. The gene calls are TRBV19 and TRBJ1-6; no firm D call. This CDR3 is 15 amino acids long. Germline assignment: CDR1 LNHDA and CDR2 SQIVND (reference sequence). V gave up 3 bases and J gave up 7 bases, with 13 bases separating them.

A few counts support this clone. V is TRBV7-2 and J is TRBJ1-6, with 9 positions matching TRBD1. Per germline, CDR1 SGHTA and CDR2 FQGNSA. The CDR3 sequence is 15 residues long. Losses at the gene ends were 5 bases for V and 10 bases for J; bases not matched to a gene: 9. The CDR3 DNA reads TGTGCCAGCAGCACAAAGACAGGGGGATGGTCACCCCTCCACTTT. Residues: CASSTKTGGWSPLHF.

The rearrangement uses TRBV18 and TRBJ1-5; 10 nucleotides agree with TRBD1. CDR1 and CDR2 from the germline V gene are KGHSH and LQKENI. This CDR3 comprises 15 residues. J gave up 1 base and V 3 bases, and 0 bases lay outside the gene matches. CDR3 DNA: TGTGCCAGCTCACCGGACAGGGGGAGCAATCAGCCCCAGCATTTT. This translates into CASSPDRGSNQPQHF.

The V and J genes are TRBV9 and TRBJ2-7; the D gene is possibly TRBD2 (6 bases). V lost 4 bases and J lost 3, with 17 bases in between. The V gene's germline CDR1 is SGDLS and CDR2 YYNGEE. CDR3 length: 15 amino acids. The CDR3 protein is CASSPAVGGDYEQYF. The CDR3 DNA sequence: TGTGCCAGCAGCCCAGCTGTGGGAGGCGACTACGAGCAGTACTTC.

V and J are TRBV5-5 and TRBJ1-1; TRBD1 is a possible D gene (5 bases). The V gene lost 4 bases and the J gene lost 0 bases, with 16 bases spanning the gap. Per germline, CDR1 SGHKS and CDR2 YYEKEE (reference sequence). This CDR3 region has 16 residues. The CDR3 is CASSVDILMMNTEAFF. Written as DNA, the CDR3 is TGTGCCAGCAGCGTGGACATCCTGATGATGAACACTGAAGCTTTCTTT.

In its sample, this clone was seen a few times. This chain joins TRBV19 and TRBJ2-7, with D maybe TRBD2 (6 bases). Germline loops: CDR1 LNHDA, CDR2 SQIVND (reference sequence). The V gene lost 5 bases and the J gene lost 2 bases, with 10 bases spanning the gap. This CDR3 has 13 amino acids. CDR3 bases: TGTGCCAGTAGTCCGGGACTGACCTACGAGCAGTACTTC. Protein sequence: CASSPGLTYEQYF. Full variable domain (remainder filled in from reference TRBV19 and TRBJ2-7): DGGITQSPKYLFRKEGQNVTLSCEQNLNHDAMYWYRQDPGQGLRLIYYSQIVNDFQKGDIAEGYSVSREKKESFPLTVTSAQKNPTAFYLCASSPGLTYEQYFGPGTRLTVT.

The chain carries TRBV4-2 and TRBJ2-7; D remains ambiguous. V was cut by 1 base and J by 3 bases, with 13 bases left in between. The V gene's germline CDR1 is LGHNA and CDR2 YNFKEQ. CDR3 length: 15 amino acids. The CDR3 here is CASSQGAGDLYEQYF. In nucleotides, the CDR3 is TGTGCCAGCAGCCAAGGGGCAGGCGACCTCTACGAGCAGTACTTC.

This clone has more than one count but fewer than ten. The chain links TRBV15 to TRBJ2-3, with 8 positions matching TRBD2. Germline V gives CDR1 LNHNV, CDR2 YYDKDF (reference sequence). V trimming: 5 bases; J trimming: 2 bases; junction bases outside the gene matches: 6. This CDR3 is 15 amino acids long. CDR3 DNA sequence: TGTGCCACCAGCGTCCGGGGGGGGCCCACAGATACGCAGTATTTT. Encoded protein: CATSVRGGPTDTQYF.

The chain employs TRBV6-1 and TRBJ2-2; 13 bases map to TRBD2. This CDR3 spans 15 amino acids. CDR1 MNHNS and CDR2 SASEGT come from the germline V gene. The V and J ends lost 6 bases and 5 bases, in that order; junction bases with no gene match: 3. The CDR3 coding sequence is TGTGCCAGCAGAACTAGCGGGGGGGCTACCGGGGAGCTGTTTTTT. It yields the protein CASRTSGGATGELFF.

The rearrangement links TRBV7-2 to TRBJ1-5; D remains ambiguous. Germline values: CDR1 SGHTA, CDR2 FQGNSA. This CDR3 contains 14 residues. V dropped 0 bases and J dropped 9 bases, with 12 bases sitting between them. CDR3 in DNA: TGTGCCAGCAGCTTAGCCCCGCAGTTATGGCCCCAGCATTTT. Amino acid sequence: CASSLAPQLWPQHF.